The source of this TCR beta chain is a study of early T cells in non-severe SARS-CoV-2 infection (dated by TCRdb to the early 2020s). In the study overall: Because TCR sequencing was done on bulk RNA from unsorted whole blood, the alpha and beta chains could not be paired.

Counted from cysteine to phenylalanine, this CDR3 has 13 amino acids. CDR3 DNA is the only sequence kept; it has 39 bases, read in frame from the first base. For CDR1 and CDR2, the germline V gene lists SGHRS and YFSETQ. Cut back by 5 bases and 8 bases, the V and J ends lie 16 bases apart. This clonotype was counted between two and nine times. Its cognate antigen has yet to be identified. It has no much larger one-base neighbor in the sample; base qualities were not kept. The receptor library was made with 5' RACE. The reads were generated on a NextSeq 500. Unique molecular identifiers were attached to individual cDNA molecules in the TCR library protocol so that sequencing error and PCR bias could be corrected. Both TCR alpha and beta chains were sequenced, and tight co-correlation was observed between alpha and beta sequence abundances in each sample. The authors processed their data as follows. Decombinator V4 was used to perform V gene, J gene and CDR3 annotation of TCR sequences. Expanded TCRs were defined as changing significantly between any two time points under a Poisson model with p below 0.0001. TCR abundances were normalised to the total number of TCRs sequenced per sample and expressed as counts per million. MAIT TCRs were defined by TRAV1-2 paired with TRAJ12, TRAJ20 or TRAJ33, and iNKT TCRs by TRAV10 paired with TRAJ18. VDJdb, accessed on 1 November 2021, was searched for TCRs annotated for CMV, EBV and SARS-CoV-2, and TCRs annotated for more than one antigen were excluded. In-frame beta chains were kept once TCRdb had trimmed the public reads at Q25 with fastp and called clones with MiXCR. Rows with one shared CDR3 protein collapse into an entry with the most common genes and DNA. The authors' filters were not applied to this entry. The sample contains 70,000 to 85,000 distinct CDR3 sequences, 10% to 15% of them found a single time. Roughly a sixth of the sample is taken by the ten largest.

The investigation overall reported the following: Matching against VDJdb was skewed toward anti-spike CD8 responses, likely underestimated virus-specific expansions, and missed private and CD4 specificities.

Set within a cohort of healthcare workers in London, UK, this nested case-control study involved weekly PCR testing of nasopharyngeal swabs along with blood sampling. Healthcare workers were recruited during the week of the UK lockdown, between 23 and 31 March 2020, and followed weekly for up to about 15 weeks. Sequenced material: whole blood, taken at baseline. This TCR came from an adult who was a healthcare worker with PCR-confirmed SARS-CoV-2 infection or an uninfected control (not recorded which). The donor label of this sample is uncertain. The sequence joins TRBV5-1 to TRBJ1-2, and possibly TRBD1, on 6 matching bases. In nucleotides, the sequence is TGCGCCAGCAGTACAAACGGACAGCAGGGCTACACCTTC. Protein translation: CASSTNGQQGYTF.